This paragraph covers one T cell receptor (beta chain) sequence. V was pared by 5 bases and J by 0 bases, with 14 bases between. Germline assignment: CDR1 SGHTA and CDR2 FQGNSA. The CDR3 covers 15 residues. This sample stems from a study of T-cell reconstitution after alpha-beta-depleted transplantation in children. Preparing the TCRbeta library involved the use of unique molecular identifiers. TCRdb used MiXCR to reprocess the PCR reads, holding one entry per CDR3 protein. The sample consists of around 530,000 distinct CDR3 sequences, approximately 32% of them appearing once. Sequencing was performed on PBMCs from the stem cell graft donor, taken from the stem cell graft. This TCR came from a human donor who donated a stem cell graft to a child with aplastic anemia. This chain connects TRBV7-2 to TRBJ2-7, with D tentatively TRBD2 (5 bases). The chain's CDR3 is CASSPNWRSSYEQYF. The DNA of the CDR3 is TGTGCCAGCAGCCCGAACTGGAGGAGCTCCTACGAGCAGTACTTC.